These T cell receptor beta chains were read from a single sample in a study of blood T cell repertoires in COVID-19. Libraries were prepared by immunoSEQ multiplex PCR; TCRdb keeps only in-frame clonotypes and omits some of them. The repertoire consists of nearly 250,000 clones, with 85% occurring once and the leading ten covering over 7.5%. The sample taken for sequencing was PBMCs or T cells enriched from blood (not recorded which). These receptors were taken from a woman aged 50 to 65 with acute COVID-19. The CDR3 runs from the conserved cysteine through the conserved F or W. A D gene is named only where the DNA matches it firmly. Clone sizes are given selectively: once, few, many, or a class where the clone is expanded.

TRBV7-8	TRBJ2-3	TRBD2	-	CASSLRLAGGSDTQYF	TGTGCCAGCAGCTTAAGACTAGCGGGGGGCTCAGATACGCAGTATTTT
TRBV20-1	TRBJ2-5	-	-	CSAAGGETQYF	TGCAGTGCTGCCGGAGGAGAGACCCAGTACTTC
TRBV5-1	TRBJ2-3	TRBD1	-	CASSPGQVTDTQYF	TGCGCCAGCAGTCCGGGACAGGTCACAGATACGCAGTATTTT
TRBV3-1/TRBV3-2	TRBJ2-1	-	-	CASSQDSGTGRQNEQFF	TGTGCCAGCAGCCAAGATAGCGGGACAGGGAGGCAAAATGAGCAGTTCTTC
TRBV6-5	TRBJ1-4	-	-	CASSLGGADEKLFF	TGTGCCAGCAGTTTGGGGGGGGCGGATGAAAAACTGTTTTTT
TRBV7-8	TRBJ2-7	-	-	CASSLAPEGYEQYF	TGTGCCAGCAGCTTAGCGCCCGAGGGCTACGAGCAGTACTTC
TRBV7-2	TRBJ1-2	-	once	CASSYRDGYTF	TGTGCCAGCAGCTACAGGGATGGCTACACCTTC
TRBV7-9	TRBJ1-2	-	-	CASTRGGADYGYTF	TGTGCCAGCACCCGAGGGGGGGCAGACTATGGCTACACCTTC
TRBV18	TRBJ2-1	TRBD1	-	CASSPDDRDRSYNEQFF	TGTGCCAGCTCACCGGATGACCGGGACAGATCCTACAATGAGCAGTTCTTC
TRBV5-1	TRBJ1-3	-	-	CASSLGQTRLSGNTIYF	TGCGCCAGCAGCTTGGGACAGACCAGACTCTCTGGAAACACCATATATTTT
TRBV5-1	TRBJ2-7	TRBD2	-	CASSPKGIAGPYEQYF	TGCGCCAGCAGCCCGAAAGGGATAGCGGGACCCTACGAGCAGTACTTC
TRBV5-4	TRBJ1-6	-	-	CASSPIRGAYNSPLHF	TGTGCCAGCAGCCCGATACGGGGGGCCTATAATTCACCCCTCCACTTT
TRBV19	TRBJ2-1	-	-	CASSMGQERYNEQFF	TGTGCCAGTAGTATGGGGCAGGAACGCTACAATGAGCAGTTCTTC
TRBV3-1/TRBV3-2	TRBJ2-7	TRBD1	once	CASSPSGDRGEKGPYEQYF	TGTGCCAGCAGCCCCTCGGGGGACAGGGGTGAAAAGGGTCCCTACGAGCAGTACTTC
TRBV30	TRBJ2-2	TRBD2	-	CAWRGLGGELFF	TGTGCCTGGAGGGGACTAGGCGGGGAGCTGTTTTTT
TRBV4-1	TRBJ2-1	TRBD2	few	CASSQDSRLAGVQIYNEQFF	TGCGCCAGCAGCCAAGATTCTCGACTAGCGGGGGTGCAAATCTACAATGAGCAGTTCTTC
TRBV19	TRBJ1-5	-	-	CASSTTITNQPQHF	TGTGCCAGTAGTACTACCATTACCAATCAGCCCCAGCATTTT
TRBV5-1	TRBJ1-2	TRBD1	-	CATHPGQAGPYGYTF	TGCGCCACCCACCCGGGACAGGCAGGGCCCTATGGCTACACCTTC
TRBV5-5	TRBJ1-1	TRBD1	-	CASSLQGEPEAFF	TGTGCCAGCAGTCTACAGGGGGAACCTGAAGCTTTCTTT
TRBV7-2	TRBJ1-3	-	-	CASSLVRGSGNTIYF	TGTGCCAGCAGCTTAGTTAGGGGTTCTGGAAACACCATATATTTT
TRBV6-2/TRBV6-3	TRBJ1-1	-	-	CASSYGPGRGAFF	TGTGCCAGCAGTTATGGCCCCGGAAGGGGAGCTTTCTTT
TRBV14	TRBJ2-1	-	-	CASSQWLARSNEQFF	TGTGCCAGCAGCCAATGGCTAGCCAGGTCCAATGAGCAGTTCTTC
TRBV12-3/TRBV12-4	TRBJ1-2	-	-	CASGSQGFRGYTF	TGTGCCAGCGGCTCGCAGGGGTTTCGAGGCTACACCTTC
TRBV5-4	TRBJ2-7	TRBD1	-	CASSTRDSNEQYF	TGTGCCAGCAGCACAAGGGACAGTAACGAGCAGTACTTC
TRBV23-1	TRBJ1-5	-	-	CASSQIRTGLGHQPQHF	TGCGCCAGCAGCCAAATCCGGACGGGCCTGGGGCATCAGCCCCAGCATTTT
TRBV7-9	TRBJ1-2	-	-	CASSLTANYGYTF	TGTGCCAGCAGCTTGACAGCTAACTATGGCTACACCTTC
TRBV5-6	TRBJ1-2	-	-	CASSLSEGANYGYTF	TGTGCCAGCAGCTTGAGCGAGGGTGCTAACTATGGCTACACCTTC
TRBV2	TRBJ2-5	-	-	CASSDSVETQYF	TGTGCCAGCAGTGACAGTGTCGAGACCCAGTACTTC
TRBV12-3/TRBV12-4	TRBJ1-2	-	-	CASSFRTVGGYTF	TGTGCCAGCAGTTTCCGGACAGTCGGTGGCTACACCTTC
TRBV3-1/TRBV3-2	TRBJ1-2	TRBD1	-	CASSLRDRGRYGYGYTF	TGTGCCAGCAGCCTCCGGGACAGGGGGCGTTACGGCTATGGCTACACCTTC